This TCR beta chain was identified in a study of technical replicates of blood from four donors. V was pared by 3 bases and J by 7 bases, with 10 bases between. Germline values: CDR1 LNHDA, CDR2 SQIVND (reference sequence). The CDR3 totals 13 residues. Clones were sequenced by immunoSEQ multiplex PCR, and TCRdb holds only the in-frame ones, with some missing. The table lists 85,000 to 100,000 clones, 90% to 96% of them singletons, with 0.2% to 0.25% in the top ten. Material: T cells isolated from PBMCs. The chain recombines TRBV19 with TRBJ2-1; perhaps TRBD1 as D (6 bases). This receptor was identified in a human donor in good health. The CDR3 DNA is TGTGCCAGTAGTATCCACAGGGCGAATGAGCAGTTCTTC. Protein sequence: CASSIHRANEQFF. The whole variable domain, remainder taken from reference TRBV19 and TRBJ2-1, is DGGITQSPKYLFRKEGQNVTLSCEQNLNHDAMYWYRQDPGQGLRLIYYSQIVNDFQKGDIAEGYSVSREKKESFPLTVTSAQKNPTAFYLCASSIHRANEQFFGPGTRLTVL.